This T cell receptor (beta chain) came from a study of cytomegalovirus exposure and HLA in healthy donors. Regarding the study as a whole: Later on, a genetic analysis was performed. It linked a missense variant in DCLRE1C with V- and J-gene trimming of TCR beta.

Use of 60 Vbeta and 13 Jbeta primers characterized the PCR. The repertoire was sequenced with immunoSEQ multiplex PCR; TCRdb's copy has only in-frame clones and lacks some. This repertoire shows roughly 100,000 clones, 81% found once; its top ten account for more than 4.5%. When sampled, the donors appeared nominally healthy, though they likely had unrecorded immune exposures. Turning to this clone: Its antigen remains unidentified.

This receptor was identified in a middle-aged man in good health and CMV-seropositive. Sample: PBMCs.

The CDR3 protein is CASSLGQTGDEKLFF. In nucleotides, the CDR3 is TGTGCCAGCAGCTTAGGACAGACAGGGGATGAAAAACTGTTTTTT. V usage is TRBV7-9 and J usage is TRBJ1-4; 8 nucleotides match TRBD1. Germline values: CDR1 SEHNR, CDR2 FQNEAQ (reference sequence). The CDR3 extends over 15 amino acids. With V trimmed by 1 base and J by 6 bases, 4 bases remained unmatched.